This T cell receptor (beta chain) originates from a study of blood T cells in healthy people across ages. The people who gave samples were healthy Caucasians from Russia, aged roughly 6 to 95. Each donor gave around 9.6 milliliters of peripheral blood. Total RNA extraction produced at least 5.5 micrograms (per sample) for the study. A J-beta primer mix and a sample-barcoded 5' primer were used in a second PCR of about 7 to 12 cycles. TCRdb independently ran MiXCR on the 5' RACE reads; one entry per CDR3 protein. The table lists about 840,000 distinct CDR3 sequences, about 27% of them singletons. The germline V and J ends were trimmed by 4 bases and 4 bases, with 17 bases remaining between them. Germline assignment: CDR1 SEHNR and CDR2 FQNEAQ (reference sequence). The CDR3 loop spans 16 amino acids. The sample was also reused in another study, on T cells of mothers and their children. In that study: Donation involved a few healthy Caucasian mothers and the six children that they had.

Sequencing was carried out using blood. This chain connects TRBV7-9 to TRBJ2-1; TRBD2 might be the D (6 bases). This receptor was identified in a woman aged 40 to 49 in good health. CDR3 nucleotides: TGTGCCAGCAGCTCCACCCAGGGTAGCGGATACAATGAGCAGTTCTTC. The encoded protein is CASSSTQGSGYNEQFF.